The text below deals with one T cell receptor beta chain. The source of the sample is a study of blood T cell repertoires in COVID-19. As for the study in general: The study drew acute and convalescent COVID-19 samples from the United States, Italy and Spain. T cells, B-cell-depleted T cells, or PBMCs provided the cDNA or gDNA that served as material.

Per the original methods: Estimated nucleated cell counts came from reference gene primer amplification. Profiled with immunoSEQ multiplex PCR; TCRdb holds only in-frame clones, not every one. V and J calls plus clone size are reproduced from that table; the DNA served to infer D and trimming. The table lists over 200,000 clones, about 90% of them singletons. The V end lost 5 bases, the J end lost 1 base, and 11 bases lay between the germline ends. The CDR3 has 14 amino acids. Germline V CDR1 and CDR2: LNHDA, SQIVND (reference sequence). The clonotype originates from a man aged 35 to 55 with active or convalescent COVID-19. The chain combines TRBV19 with TRBJ1-1; a possible D gene is TRBD1 (6 bases). The sample consisted of peripheral blood. Here the CDR3 reads CASSPGGGNTEAFF. DNA of the CDR3: TGTGCCAGTAGTCCGGGGGGCGGGAACACTGAAGCTTTCTTT.